Reported below is one T cell receptor (beta chain). These data come from a study of graft-versus-host responses after intestinal transplantation. Background on the study: Induction using anti-thymocyte globulin, followed by tacrolimus and steroids for around 3 years, was given to all recipients.

Data came from immunoSEQ multiplex PCR; TCRdb stores just in-frame clones and leaves some out. The table includes 5,000 to 6,500 clones, around 33% detected once. Study-level points and caveats: There were GvH clones found in recipient marrow, and some of them appeared first in ileum or blood.

Irradiated stimulators labeled with violet dye, approximately 200,000 in number, were plated with approximately 200,000 CFSE-labeled responders. Both CD3+CD4+ and CD3+CD8+ responders that were proliferating and CFSE-low underwent sorting after the reaction. The input for sequencing was alloreactive CD8+ T cells from a mixed lymphocyte reaction culture, taken before intestinal transplant. The subset here: CFSE-low proliferating T cells sorted from approximately 6-day pre-transplant mixed lymphocyte reaction (GvH or HvG direction). This sequence was found in a human patient who received an intestinal transplant.

The CDR3 DNA reads TGTGCCAGCAGCGGGCCGGCTCATACCGAGAGCACAGATACGCAGTATTTT. It is translated as CASSGPAHTESTDTQYF. The V and J genes are TRBV7-9 and TRBJ2-3; D not resolved. The CDR3 extends over 17 amino acids. Trimming removed 5 bases from V and 0 bases from J, with 18 bases in between. Germline V gives CDR1 SEHNR, CDR2 FQNEAQ (reference sequence).